This T cell receptor beta chain was sequenced during a study of shared clonotypes between healthy human individuals. Germline V gene data show CDR1 as MNHEY and CDR2 as SVGAGI. The CDR3 totals 15 residues. Trimming cost V 0 bases and J 5 bases; bases outside gene matches: 6. This table comes from immunoSEQ multiplex PCR, and its TCRdb copy is limited to in-frame clones, with some not included. The table lists roughly 1.5 million clones, 95% to 99% of them singletons. This chain joins TRBV6-5 and TRBJ2-7; 8 bases align to TRBD2. Sequenced: naive CD4+ T cells sorted from blood. Subset here: CD45RA+ positively selected. The receptor comes from a man aged 30 to 39 in good health. The DNA for the CDR3 is TGTGCCAGCAGTTACTCGAAACTAGCGGACCACGAGCAGTACTTC. This codes for CASSYSKLADHEQYF.